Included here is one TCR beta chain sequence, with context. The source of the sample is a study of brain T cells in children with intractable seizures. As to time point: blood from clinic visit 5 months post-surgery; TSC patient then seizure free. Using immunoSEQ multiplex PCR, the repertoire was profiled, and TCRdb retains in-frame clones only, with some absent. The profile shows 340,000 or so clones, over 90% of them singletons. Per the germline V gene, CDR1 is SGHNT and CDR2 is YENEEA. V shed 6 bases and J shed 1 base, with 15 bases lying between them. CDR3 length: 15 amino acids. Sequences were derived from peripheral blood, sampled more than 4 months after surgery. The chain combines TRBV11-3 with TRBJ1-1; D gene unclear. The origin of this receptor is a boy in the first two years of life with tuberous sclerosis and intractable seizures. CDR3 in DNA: TGTGCCAGCAGACTGACACTTGCTACGAACACTGAAGCTTTCTTT. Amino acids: CASRLTLATNTEAFF.